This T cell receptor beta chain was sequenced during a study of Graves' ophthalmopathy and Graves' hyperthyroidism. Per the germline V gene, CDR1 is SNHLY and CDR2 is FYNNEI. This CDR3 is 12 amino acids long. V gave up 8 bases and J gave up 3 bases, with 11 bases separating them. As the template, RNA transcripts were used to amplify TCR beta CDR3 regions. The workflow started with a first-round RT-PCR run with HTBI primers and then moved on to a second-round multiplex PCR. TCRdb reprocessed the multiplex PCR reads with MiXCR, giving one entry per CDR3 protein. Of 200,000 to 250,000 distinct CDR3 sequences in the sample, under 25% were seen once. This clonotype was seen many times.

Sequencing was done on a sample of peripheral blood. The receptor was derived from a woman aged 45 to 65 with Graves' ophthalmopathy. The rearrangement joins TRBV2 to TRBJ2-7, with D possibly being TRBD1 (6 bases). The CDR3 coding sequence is TGTGCCAGCTTCACAGGGCTCTACGAGCAGTACTTC. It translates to CASFTGLYEQYF. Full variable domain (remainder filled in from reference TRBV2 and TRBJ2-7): EPEVTQTPSHQVTQMGQEVILRCVPISNHLYFYWYRQILGQKVEFLVSFYNNEISEKSEIFDDQFSVERPDGSNFTLKIRSTKLEDSAMYFCASFTGLYEQYFGPGTRLTVT.